Following are 11 T cell receptor beta chains from one sample sequenced in a study of blood T cell repertoires in COVID-19. This table comes from immunoSEQ multiplex PCR, and its TCRdb copy is limited to in-frame clones, with some not included. The sample holds 270,000 or so clones, 81% seen once. Sequencing was done on a sample of peripheral blood. Receptors were obtained from a woman aged 55-69 years with active or convalescent COVID-19.

The V gene is TRBV19, the J gene TRBJ1-1, with D perhaps matching TRBD1 (6 bases). This CDR3 spans 11 amino acids. Looked up from germline, CDR1 is LNHDA and CDR2 is SQIVND (reference sequence). V lost 6 bases, J lost 5 bases, and 7 bases lay in between. The CDR3 spells CASSQGTEAFF. The DNA for the CDR3 is TGTGCCAGTAGCCAGGGGACTGAAGCTTTCTTT.

V and J are TRBV11-1 and TRBJ1-1; D gene ambiguous. V was cut by 2 bases and J by 6 bases, with 10 bases left in between. The CDR3 is made up of 13 amino acids. The V gene's germline CDR1 is SGHAT and CDR2 FQDESV (reference sequence). This CDR3 is CASSLLEGAEAFF. The DNA for the CDR3 is TGTGCCAGCAGCTTACTCGAGGGAGCTGAAGCTTTCTTT. Full variable domain (outside the CDR3, taken from reference TRBV11-1 and TRBJ1-1): EAEVAQSPRYKITEKSQAVAFWCDPISGHATLYWYRQILGQGPELLVQFQDESVVDDSQLPKDRFSAERLKGVDSTLKIQPAELGDSAMYLCASSLLEGAEAFFGQGTRLTVV.

V gene TRBV4-3 combines with J gene TRBJ2-3, with a weak D call TRBD1 (6 bases). The ends were cut back, 1 base at V and 5 bases at J, with 7 bases in the middle. Germline CDR1 and CDR2: LGHNA and YSLEER. This CDR3 region has 13 residues. The CDR3 DNA is TGCGCCAGCAGCCAAGGCAGGGGAGATACGCAGTATTTT. Translated: CASSQGRGDTQYF.

The chain recombines TRBV2 with TRBJ1-6; 12 bases agree with TRBD1. Germline CDR1 and CDR2: SNHLY and FYNNEI. The CDR3 sequence is 16 residues long. V lost 5 bases, J lost 5 bases, and 4 bases stayed unmatched. The CDR3 spells CASSIGTGGNNSPLHF. CDR3 nucleotide sequence: TGTGCCAGCAGTATCGGGACAGGGGGCAATAATTCACCCCTCCACTTT.

This chain uses TRBV5-4 with TRBJ1-1; 9 bases map to TRBD1. The CDR3 contains 14 residues. V dropped 4 bases and J dropped 3; count of bases not matched to a gene: 4. Looked up from germline, CDR1 is SGHNT and CDR2 is YYREEE (reference sequence). The CDR3 DNA reads TGTGCCAGCAGCCAAGACAGGGGGTACACTGAAGCTTTCTTT. Residues: CASSQDRGYTEAFF.

The chain recombines TRBV5-1 with TRBJ2-2, with TRBD1 as a possible D gene (6 bases). From germline, CDR1 is SGHRS and CDR2 YFSETQ. Deletions cut 3 bases from V and 5 bases from J, with 14 bases between. This CDR3 contains 15 residues. CDR3 coding DNA: TGCGCCAGCAGCTGGGCAGGGGAAGGTACCGGGGAGCTGTTTTTT. Amino acid sequence: CASSWAGEGTGELFF. Together with reference TRBV5-1 and TRBJ2-2, the CDR3 gives the full variable domain: KAGVTQTPRYLIKTRGQQVTLSCSPISGHRSVSWYQQTPGQGLQFLFEYFSETQRNKGNFPGRFSGRQFSNSRSEMNVSTLELGDSALYLCASSWAGEGTGELFFGEGSRLTVL.

The gene calls are TRBV4-2 and TRBJ2-1, with 9 bases lining up with TRBD2. Germline V gene lookup returns CDR1 LGHNA and CDR2 YNFKEQ. J was trimmed by 5 bases and V by 1 base; bases with no gene match: 6. CDR3 length: 16 residues. CDR3 sequence: CASSQGRRGGDNEQFF. For the CDR3, the DNA is TGTGCCAGCAGCCAAGGCCGGCGGGGGGGAGACAATGAGCAGTTCTTC.

This clone showed up just once. The V call is TRBV7-8, the J call TRBJ2-1; 11 bases map to TRBD2. The J segment lost 8 bases and the V segment lost 6 bases, leaving 9 bases of the junction unmatched. The CDR3 loop spans 15 amino acids. The germline CDR1 and CDR2 sequences are SGHVS and FQNEAQ. DNA for the CDR3: TGTGCCAGCAGACCTAGCGGGGGGCCGTCCTATGAGCAGTTCTTC. Residues: CASRPSGGPSYEQFF.

This chain connects TRBV11-2 to TRBJ2-1, with D possibly being TRBD2 (7 bases). This CDR3 comprises 14 residues. V was cut by 10 bases and J by 6 bases, with 19 bases left in between. Germline lookup yields CDR1 SGHAT and CDR2 FQNNGV. This CDR3 reads CATRVRGASNEQFF. The CDR3 DNA reads as TGTGCCACCCGGGTACGGGGGGCGAGCAATGAGCAGTTCTTC.

In this sample, this clone turned up once. This chain uses TRBV11-2 with TRBJ1-6; TRBD1 aligns across 9 bases. The CDR3 runs 14 residues. CDR1 is SGHAT, CDR2 FQNNGV, per germline. V lost 6 bases to trimming and J lost 9 bases; unmatched junction nucleotides: 6. CDR3 in amino acids: CASRAGDRVSPLHF. The CDR3 nucleotides read TGTGCCAGCAGGGCGGGGGACAGGGTTTCACCCCTCCACTTT.

This sequence joins TRBV5-1 and TRBJ2-2; 11 nucleotides align to TRBD2. The germline V gene has CDR1 SGHRS and CDR2 YFSETQ. J gave up 1 base and V 4 bases, and 3 bases lay outside the gene matches. This CDR3 region has 16 residues. CDR3 sequence (DNA): TGCGCCAGCAGCGCAACTAGCGGGGGGAACACCGGGGAGCTGTTTTTT. Translation gives CASSATSGGNTGELFF. Together with reference TRBV5-1 and TRBJ2-2, the CDR3 gives the full variable domain: KAGVTQTPRYLIKTRGQQVTLSCSPISGHRSVSWYQQTPGQGLQFLFEYFSETQRNKGNFPGRFSGRQFSNSRSEMNVSTLELGDSALYLCASSATSGGNTGELFFGEGSRLTVL.